This T cell receptor (beta chain) is from a study of monozygotic twins with inflammatory bowel disease. Broader study findings: With others, IBD patients shared fewer clonotypes than healthy twins did, especially with disease activity.

TCRdb derives one entry per CDR3 protein from the 5' RACE reads, leaving out DNA. The record lists 330,000 or so distinct CDR3 sequences, of which the ten most abundant hold approximately 2%. As for this clonotype: What it binds is not known.

The CDR3 covers 13 residues. Germline lookup yields CDR1 LGHDT and CDR2 YNNKEL (reference sequence). This chain joins TRBV3-1 and TRBJ2-1. This TCR derives from a human donor with ulcerative colitis or Crohn's disease, or a healthy co-twin of an affected twin (not recorded which). Sample: blood. This CDR3 reads CASSQVLGAEQFF.